The 14 T cell receptor beta chains listed next were all sequenced from one sample in a study of blood T cell repertoires in COVID-19. This table comes from immunoSEQ multiplex PCR, and its TCRdb copy is limited to in-frame clones, with some not included. The table has roughly 340,000 clones, about 87% seen once. The sequenced sample consisted of PBMCs or T cells enriched from blood (not recorded which). The source is a middle-aged man in a cohort exposed to, infected with or recovered from COVID-19 (not recorded which).

The chain recombines TRBV28 with TRBJ2-5; 12 positions agree with TRBD2. J lost 0 bases, V lost 6 bases, and 2 bases had no gene match. Germline V gene data show CDR1 as MDHEN and CDR2 as SYDVKM. CDR3 size: 15 residues. The CDR3 bases are TGTGCCAGCAGCCGGACTAGCGGGAACCAAGAGACCCAGTACTTC. The encoded protein is CASSRTSGNQETQYF.

Here the CDR3 reads CASSPGGAGTEAFF. The CDR3 DNA sequence: TGTGCCAGCTCACCAGGGGGGGCGGGCACTGAAGCTTTCTTT. The chain links TRBV18 to TRBJ1-1; D is possibly TRBD1 (6 bases). CDR1 and CDR2 from the germline V gene are KGHSH and LQKENI. This CDR3 region has 14 residues. Deletions cut 2 bases from V and 4 bases from J, with 11 bases between.

Comments on this clone: The sample carries other DNA sequences with the same CDR3. The rearrangement joins TRBV9 to TRBJ1-1, with D hard to call. Looked up from germline, CDR1 is SGDLS and CDR2 is YYNGEE. Between the trimmed V and J ends, which lost 2 bases and 1 base, there was a span of 6 bases. CDR3 length: 13 residues. The CDR3 reads CASSVQENTEAFF. Here the CDR3 DNA reads TGTGCCAGCAGCGTCCAGGAGAACACTGAAGCTTTCTTT.

In DNA form, the CDR3 reads TGTGCCAGCAGCCTGGACAGGGCCCACGAGCAGTACTTC. This sequence encodes CASSLDRAHEQYF. The chain has TRBV14 and TRBJ2-7; 8 bases are shared with TRBD1. The junction had 4 bases not matched to a gene; V was cut back by 4 bases and J by 5 bases. Germline CDR1 reads SGHDN; CDR2 reads FVKESK. The CDR3 spans 13 residues. Filled out from reference TRBV14 and TRBJ2-7, the complete variable domain reads EAGVTQFPSHSVIEKGQTVTLRCDPISGHDNLYWYRRVMGKEIKFLLHFVKESKQDESGMPNNRFLAERTGGTYSTLKVQPAELEDSGVYFCASSLDRAHEQYFGPGTRLTVT.

The gene calls are TRBV19 and TRBJ2-1; TRBD2 agrees at 10 bases. Germline V CDR1 and CDR2: LNHDA, SQIVND (reference sequence). This CDR3 is built from 14 residues. The trim removed 3 bases at V and 5 bases at J, leaving 1 base unmatched. The DNA of the CDR3 is TGTGCCAGTAGTATTAGCGGGAGGAACAATGAGCAGTTCTTC. This codes for CASSISGRNNEQFF.

The chain uses TRBV29-1 and TRBJ2-7; 11 nucleotides agree with TRBD1. Germline CDR1 SQVTM, CDR2 ANQGSEA. Unmatched junction bases numbered 13, after V lost 4 bases and J lost 5 bases. The CDR3 has 16 amino acids. CDR3 residues: CSVAKIGQGAANEQYF. The CDR3 DNA sequence: TGCAGCGTTGCCAAAATCGGACAGGGGGCAGCTAACGAGCAGTACTTC.

This clone was seen more than once but under ten times. The rearrangement joins TRBV14 to TRBJ2-1; 12 bases line up with TRBD2. The CDR3 runs to 16 residues. V lost 7 bases to trimming and J lost 6 bases; unmatched junction nucleotides: 10. Germline loops: CDR1 SGHDN, CDR2 FVKESK. The CDR3 loop is CASTPYGTSGFNEQFF. The CDR3 DNA reads TGTGCCAGCACCCCATATGGGACTAGCGGGTTCAATGAGCAGTTCTTC.

V usage is TRBV4-2 and J usage is TRBJ1-6; 7 bases line up with TRBD1. The CDR3 runs to 15 residues. The V and J ends lost 0 bases and 12 bases, in that order; junction bases with no gene match: 8. The germline V gene encodes CDR1 LGHNA and CDR2 YNFKEQ. The CDR3 here is CASSQDRGQRRPLHF. Written as DNA, the CDR3 is TGTGCCAGCAGCCAAGACAGGGGACAGAGAAGACCCCTCCACTTT.

This clone occurred once. The J gene is TRBJ1-1, the V gene TRBV18; 8 bases map to TRBD1. J gave up 4 bases and V 6 bases, and 4 bases lay outside the gene matches. This CDR3 contains 13 residues. From germline, CDR1 is KGHSH and CDR2 LQKENI. DNA for the CDR3: TGTGCCAGCTCTCTAGACAGGGGCACTGAAGCTTTCTTT. Its translation is CASSLDRGTEAFF.

This sequence joins TRBV6-5 and TRBJ1-5; 7 nucleotides agree with TRBD1. J gave up 7 bases and V 6 bases, and 6 bases lay outside the gene matches. Germline assignment: CDR1 MNHEY and CDR2 SVGAGI. CDR3 length: 13 residues. This CDR3 is CASRHDREQPQHF. The CDR3 nucleotides read TGTGCCAGCAGACACGACAGGGAGCAGCCCCAGCATTTT.

This clone was observed a single time. This chain joins TRBV5-1 and TRBJ1-4; maybe TRBD1 (5 bases). Germline loops: CDR1 SGHRS, CDR2 YFSETQ. Trimming pared 0 bases from V and 2 bases from J, leaving 14 bases between. This CDR3 has 17 residues. The CDR3 reads CASSLGREGYTNEKLFF. CDR3 nucleotide sequence: TGCGCCAGCAGCTTGGGCAGGGAGGGATACACTAATGAAAAACTGTTTTTT.

The gene calls are TRBV29-1 and TRBJ1-1; weak D call: TRBD1 (6 bases). V was cut by 7 bases and J by 4 bases, with 13 bases left in between. Looked up from germline, CDR1 is SQVTM and CDR2 is ANQGSEA. The CDR3 extends over 12 amino acids. The CDR3 sequence is CSGEGRGTEAFF. The CDR3 nucleotides read TGCAGCGGTGAGGGCAGGGGCACTGAAGCTTTCTTT. The variable domain in full, completed from reference TRBV29-1 and TRBJ1-1, reads SAVISQKPSRDICQRGTSLTIQCQVDSQVTMMFWYRQQPGQSLTLIATANQGSEATYESGFVIDKFPISRPNLTFSTLTVSNMSPEDSSIYLCSGEGRGTEAFFGQGTRLTVV.

This chain uses TRBV6-1 with TRBJ2-3, with TRBD2 matching 8 bases. This CDR3 has 15 amino acids. J gave up 4 bases and V 3 bases, and 6 bases lay outside the gene matches. Germline lookup yields CDR1 MNHNS and CDR2 SASEGT. The CDR3 loop reads CASSEREEGADTQYF. CDR3 in DNA: TGTGCCAGCAGTGAGCGGGAGGAGGGGGCAGATACGCAGTATTTT.

The chain combines TRBV29-1 with TRBJ1-1; 10 positions match TRBD1. Germline trimming cut 7 bases from V and 5 bases from J; bases unmatched to any gene: 10. Germline assignment: CDR1 SQVTM and CDR2 ANQGSEA. This CDR3 has 14 residues. Here the CDR3 DNA reads TGCAGCGGGACCGACAGGGGGCGAAGGACTGAAGCTTTCTTT. Its protein is CSGTDRGRRTEAFF.